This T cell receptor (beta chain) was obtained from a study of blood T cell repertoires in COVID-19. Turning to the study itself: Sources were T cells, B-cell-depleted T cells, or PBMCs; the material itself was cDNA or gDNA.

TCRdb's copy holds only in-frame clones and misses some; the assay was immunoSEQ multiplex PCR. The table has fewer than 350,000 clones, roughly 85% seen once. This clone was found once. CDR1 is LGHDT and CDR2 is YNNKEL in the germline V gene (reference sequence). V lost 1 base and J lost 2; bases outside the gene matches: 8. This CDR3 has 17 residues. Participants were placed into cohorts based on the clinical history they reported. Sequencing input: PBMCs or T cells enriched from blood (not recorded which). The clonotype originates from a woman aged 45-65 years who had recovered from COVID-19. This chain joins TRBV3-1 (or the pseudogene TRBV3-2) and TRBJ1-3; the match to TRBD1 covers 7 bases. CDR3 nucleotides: TGTGCCAGCAGCCAAGTCTTCGGGACAGCTACTGGAAACACCATATATTTT. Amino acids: CASSQVFGTATGNTIYF.